The 30 T cell receptor beta chains below come from one sample, sequenced in a study of blood T cell repertoires in COVID-19. TCRdb's copy holds only in-frame clones and misses some; the assay was immunoSEQ multiplex PCR. Among approximately 170,000 clones listed, about 85% were seen once. The specimen sequenced was peripheral blood. The receptors originated from a man older than 75 with COVID-19, enrolled during active disease.

The rearrangement links TRBV18 to TRBJ1-3; D gene uncertain. The V gene's germline CDR1 is KGHSH and CDR2 LQKENI. Trimming took off 3 bases at V and 4 bases at J, with 22 bases between the two ends. The CDR3 is 18 residues long. The CDR3 loop is CASSPFGPSVGSGNTIYF. The CDR3 DNA sequence: TGTGCCAGCTCACCTTTCGGACCTAGCGTCGGTTCGGGAAACACCATATATTTT.

The V gene is TRBV19, the J gene TRBJ1-3; D is uncertain. With 5 bases removed from V and 2 bases from J, the gap between germline ends came to 7 bases. The length of the CDR3 is 13 residues. CDR1 is LNHDA and CDR2 is SQIVND in the germline V gene (reference sequence). In nucleotides, the CDR3 is TGTGCCAGTAGTGTGGAGACTGGAAACACCATATATTTT. It translates to CASSVETGNTIYF.

The chain couples TRBV6-5 to TRBJ1-5; tentative D call: TRBD1 (5 bases). V lost 6 bases to trimming and J lost 1 base, with 7 bases between them. The CDR3 loop spans 13 amino acids. CDR1 MNHEY and CDR2 SVGAGI come from the germline V gene. CDR3 loop: CASSRASNQPQHF. In nucleotides, the CDR3 is TGTGCCAGCAGCAGGGCGAGCAATCAGCCCCAGCATTTT.

V gene TRBV3-1 (or the pseudogene TRBV3-2) combines with J gene TRBJ1-1; TRBD1 is a possible D gene (6 bases). Germline V gene data show CDR1 as LGHDT and CDR2 as YNNKEL (reference sequence). Trimming shortened V by 5 bases and J by 6 bases, and 13 bases separated the two germline ends. CDR3 length: 13 amino acids. The CDR3 loop reads CASSSFGTSEAFF. The CDR3 DNA sequence: TGTGCCAGCAGCAGCTTCGGGACATCTGAAGCTTTCTTT.

The genes are TRBV4-3 and TRBJ2-5, with 7 bases lining up with TRBD2. The CDR3 loop spans 14 amino acids. The germline V gene has CDR1 LGHNA and CDR2 YSLEER. The V segment lost 2 bases and the J segment 5 bases; nucleotides outside the gene matches: 5. For the CDR3, the DNA is TGCGCCAGCAGCCAACGGGACGGGGGGGAGACCCAGTACTTC. Protein: CASSQRDGGETQYF.

The V call is TRBV7-2, the J call TRBJ1-4; 10 bases line up with TRBD1. Germline V gives CDR1 SGHTA, CDR2 FQGNSA. The CDR3 has 13 residues. The junction had 4 bases not matched to a gene; V was cut back by 4 bases and J by 11 bases. CDR3 residues: CASSSDRGDKLFF. The CDR3 region has the DNA TGTGCCAGCAGCTCGGACAGGGGGGACAAACTGTTTTTT.

The V and J genes are TRBV21-1 and TRBJ1-4; whether TRBD1, the table's D call, matches the DNA was not checked. TRBV21-1 is termed a pseudogene. The CDR3 is 21 residues long. CDR3 residues: CASSKAPGTGPGGSTNEKLFF. CDR3 in DNA: TGTGCCAGCAGCAAAGCGCCTGGGACAGGCCCGGGGGGCTCAACTAATGAAAAACTGTTTTTT.

The chain uses TRBV3-1 (or the pseudogene TRBV3-2) and TRBJ1-2; TRBD1 agrees at 10 bases. This CDR3 contains 17 residues. Germline values: CDR1 LGHDT, CDR2 YNNKEL (reference sequence). V was clipped by 0 bases and J by 6 bases; unmatched bases: 10. CDR3 nucleotides: TGTGCCAGCAGCCAAGACACCCGGGGACAGGGGATCCATGGCTACACCTTC. Encoded protein: CASSQDTRGQGIHGYTF.

V gene TRBV19 combines with J gene TRBJ1-6; D unclear. Trimming took off 5 bases at V and 0 bases at J, with 14 bases between the two ends. This CDR3 has 17 amino acids. CDR1 is LNHDA and CDR2 is SQIVND in the germline V gene (reference sequence). The DNA for the CDR3 is TGTGCCAGTAGTCACGGGGTCCGAAGCTCCTATAATTCACCCCTCCACTTT. It is translated as CASSHGVRSSYNSPLHF.

V gene TRBV5-6 combines with J gene TRBJ1-3; D not resolved. This CDR3 is 14 amino acids long. V was clipped by 0 bases and J by 0 bases, with 4 bases between them. CDR1 SGHDT and CDR2 YYEEEE come from the germline V gene. Here the CDR3 DNA reads TGTGCCAGCAGCTTGGGGCTCTCTGGAAACACCATATATTTT. As protein: CASSLGLSGNTIYF.

V usage is TRBV7-6 and J usage is TRBJ1-2, with 7 bases fitting TRBD1. The CDR3 loop spans 14 amino acids. The germline gives CDR1 SGHVS, CDR2 FNYEAQ. V trimming: 1 base; J trimming: 2 bases; junction bases outside the gene matches: 1. CDR3 nucleotide sequence: TGTGCCAGCAGCTTAGGGGGACAGAACTATGGCTACACCTTC. This encodes CASSLGGQNYGYTF.

This clone was seen a few times. The genes are TRBV12-3 or TRBV12-4 and TRBJ1-2; a possible D gene is TRBD1 (6 bases). V lost 5 bases and J lost 9, with 13 bases in between. This CDR3 contains 12 residues. The CDR3 loop reads CASSTGPGSYTF. The DNA for the CDR3 is TGTGCCAGCAGTACAGGGCCGGGAAGCTACACCTTC.

This chain links TRBV18 with TRBJ1-1; no clear D. This CDR3 contains 15 residues. V lost 1 base, J lost 0 bases, and 9 bases lay in between. Per the germline V gene, CDR1 is KGHSH and CDR2 is LQKENI. This chain's CDR3 is CASSPLLQMNTEAFF. CDR3 DNA sequence: TGTGCCAGCTCACCACTCTTACAGATGAACACTGAAGCTTTCTTT.

J is TRBJ2-6 and V is TRBV7-3; no definite D call. CDR1 SGHTA and CDR2 FQGTGA come from the germline V gene. V lost 5 bases to trimming and J lost 4 bases, with 6 bases between them. This CDR3 contains 13 residues. CDR3 nucleotide sequence: TGTGCCAGCAGCCTAGAAGGGGCCAACGTCCTGACTTTC. Translation gives CASSLEGANVLTF.

The V call is TRBV24-1, the J call TRBJ2-5; no definite D call. Germline V CDR1 and CDR2: KGHDR, SFDVKD. CDR3 length: 11 residues. With 9 bases removed from V and 0 bases from J, the gap between germline ends came to 4 bases. The CDR3 nucleotides read TGTGCCACCCGCGACCAAGAGACCCAGTACTTC. Amino acid sequence: CATRDQETQYF.

The chain couples TRBV5-1 to TRBJ2-1; D not resolved. Germline assignment: CDR1 SGHRS and CDR2 YFSETQ. The CDR3 loop spans 15 amino acids. The V gene lost 1 base and the J gene lost 0 bases, with 8 bases spanning the gap. For the CDR3, the DNA is TGCGCCAGCAGCTTGCAAACAAGCTCCTACAATGAGCAGTTCTTC. Translating gives CASSLQTSSYNEQFF.

The V gene is TRBV6-5, the J gene TRBJ1-5, with TRBD1 as a possible D gene (5 bases). Between the trimmed V and J ends, which lost 5 bases and 5 bases, there was a span of 10 bases. The length of the CDR3 is 13 residues. Germline assignment: CDR1 MNHEY and CDR2 SVGAGI. Here the CDR3 DNA reads TGTGCCAGCAGTCTAGACAGCCATCAGCCCCAGCATTTT. This encodes CASSLDSHQPQHF.

The chain couples TRBV3-1 (or the pseudogene TRBV3-2) to TRBJ1-2; a possible D gene is TRBD1 (6 bases). The CDR3 runs 14 residues. From germline, CDR1 is LGHDT and CDR2 YNNKEL (reference sequence). The V end was cut by 5 bases, the J end by 7 bases, with 17 bases between. The CDR3: CASSFRTENSGYTF. DNA of the CDR3: TGTGCCAGCAGCTTTCGGACAGAGAACAGTGGCTACACCTTC.

This clone was found once. This chain links TRBV6-6 with TRBJ1-1, with 7 nucleotides matching TRBD1. J was trimmed by 4 bases and V by 6 bases; bases with no gene match: 8. CDR1 MNHNY and CDR2 SVGAGI come from the germline V gene (reference sequence). The CDR3 covers 14 residues. CDR3 amino acids: CASRGQRDSTEAFF. DNA of the CDR3: TGTGCCAGCAGGGGACAGAGGGATTCCACTGAAGCTTTCTTT.

The chain combines TRBV19 with TRBJ1-2; a weak D match, TRBD1 (6 bases). The CDR3 has 15 residues. Trimming shortened V by 5 bases and J by 4 bases, and 17 bases separated the two germline ends. Germline values: CDR1 LNHDA, CDR2 SQIVND (reference sequence). CDR3 coding DNA: TGTGCCAGTAGTCTCTATAGAGACAGGAGCTATGGCTACACCTTC. Protein: CASSLYRDRSYGYTF.

This clone has more than one count but fewer than ten. The chain recombines TRBV9 with TRBJ1-2; 7 bases are shared with TRBD1. V shed 4 bases, J shed 0 bases, and the junction held 3 bases outside the gene matches. The germline CDR1 and CDR2 sequences are SGDLS and YYNGEE. CDR3 length: 14 residues. Here the CDR3 reads CASSNQGANYGYTF. CDR3 nucleotides: TGTGCCAGCAGCAACCAGGGGGCTAACTATGGCTACACCTTC.

The rearrangement links TRBV19 to TRBJ1-3; TRBD1 aligns across 7 bases. Unmatched junction bases numbered 7, after V lost 5 bases and J lost 0 bases. The CDR3 has 16 residues. CDR1 is LNHDA and CDR2 is SQIVND in the germline V gene (reference sequence). The CDR3 is CASSPFRQGSGNTIYF. In DNA form, the CDR3 reads TGTGCCAGTAGTCCCTTCAGACAGGGCTCTGGAAACACCATATATTTT.

In this sample, this clone turned up a few times. CDR3 coding DNA: TGTGCCAGCAGCTTGGGATCCGGGACAGGGGGCATTTGGTATGGCTACACCTTC. Its protein is CASSLGSGTGGIWYGYTF. J is TRBJ1-2 and V is TRBV5-4, with 12 bases matching TRBD1. This CDR3 comprises 18 residues. Germline V CDR1 and CDR2: SGHNT, YYREEE (reference sequence). V dropped 0 bases and J dropped 5; count of bases not matched to a gene: 11.

This clone was found a few times. The V gene is TRBV7-9, the J gene TRBJ1-2, with 11 bases that match TRBD1. Germline loops: CDR1 SEHNR, CDR2 FQNEAQ (reference sequence). The CDR3 totals 16 residues. V lost 7 bases, J lost 3 bases, and 10 bases stayed unmatched. CDR3 loop: CASIDSGTGGYYGYTF. CDR3 DNA sequence: TGTGCCAGCATCGATTCCGGGACAGGGGGATACTATGGCTACACCTTC.

J is TRBJ1-3 and V is TRBV12-3 or TRBV12-4, with D unresolved. V gave up 7 bases and J gave up 2 bases, with 9 bases separating them. CDR3 length: 13 amino acids. The CDR3 nucleotides are TGTGCCAGCACCCGTCTCCCTGGAAACACCATATATTTT. It yields the protein CASTRLPGNTIYF.

The CDR3 DNA reads as TGTGCCAGCAGCTTAGCGCAGGCCCACAATGAGCAGTTCTTC. Residues: CASSLAQAHNEQFF. V and J are TRBV7-2 and TRBJ2-1; D not resolved. With 0 bases removed from V and 5 bases from J, the gap between germline ends came to 8 bases. This CDR3 is built from 14 residues. Germline lookup yields CDR1 SGHTA and CDR2 FQGNSA.

The chain uses TRBV7-2 and TRBJ1-2, with D hard to call. Germline V gene lookup returns CDR1 SGHTA and CDR2 FQGNSA. The ends were cut back, 4 bases at V and 1 base at J, with 10 bases in the middle. The CDR3 extends over 14 amino acids. CDR3 nucleotide sequence: TGTGCCAGCAGCTGGGCGGGGTTTAACTATGGCTACACCTTC. This encodes CASSWAGFNYGYTF.

This chain links TRBV7-3 with TRBJ2-7; D is unresolved. The ends were cut back, 2 bases at V and 3 bases at J, with 11 bases in the middle. CDR3 size: 14 residues. Germline CDR1 is SGHTA and CDR2 is FQGTGA. CDR3 sequence reads: CASSLGPSVYEQYF. For the CDR3, the DNA is TGTGCCAGCAGCTTAGGGCCGAGTGTCTACGAGCAGTACTTC.

This clone turned up a few times. The genes are TRBV7-9 and TRBJ1-5, with 7 bases fitting TRBD1. The V gene's germline CDR1 is SEHNR and CDR2 FQNEAQ (reference sequence). CDR3 length: 14 residues. V was clipped by 5 bases and J by 3 bases; unmatched bases: 4. The CDR3 region has the DNA TGTGCCAGCAGCGGGGACAGCGACAATCAGCCCCAGCATTTT. It codes for CASSGDSDNQPQHF.

The V gene is TRBV19, the J gene TRBJ1-5; D possibly corresponds to TRBD1 (6 bases). Per the germline V gene, CDR1 is LNHDA and CDR2 is SQIVND (reference sequence). Trimming took 6 bases from V and 0 from J, leaving 12 bases between them. This CDR3 spans 15 amino acids. The CDR3, as DNA: TGTGCCAGTAGGGACAGAAGCAATAGCAATCAGCCCCAGCATTTT. Protein product: CASRDRSNSNQPQHF. Drawing the rest from reference TRBV19 and TRBJ1-5, the complete variable domain is DGGITQSPKYLFRKEGQNVTLSCEQNLNHDAMYWYRQDPGQGLRLIYYSQIVNDFQKGDIAEGYSVSREKKESFPLTVTSAQKNPTAFYLCASRDRSNSNQPQHFGDGTRLSIL.